This T cell receptor beta chain is drawn from a study of regulatory T cells in long-lasting Graves disease. Study-wide context: Over 5 years of antithyroid drugs plus positive TSH receptor antibodies defined persistent Graves' disease.

Study-level findings and limits: TCR diversity was lower in persistent than newly diagnosed Graves' disease.

Noted time point: persistent/refractory GD, antithyroid drugs over 5 years with positive TRAb. Extracted RNA from PBMCs served as the source of the TCR library. The CDR3 is made up of 16 amino acids. CDR1 is LGHDT and CDR2 is YNNKEL in the germline V gene (reference sequence). Trimming cost V 4 bases and J 6 bases; bases outside gene matches: 10. Both iRepertoire HTBI primers and Arm-PCR of CDR3 regions were used to build the TCR beta libraries. In TCRdb, the multiplex PCR reads were re-called with MiXCR into one record per CDR3 protein. The table has 400,000 to 500,000 distinct CDR3 sequences, about 21% seen once. The table lists this clonotype with a few counts. Its specificity is not known.

Material: peripheral blood mononuclear cells (PBMCs), obtained when the disease was refractory, from a patient treated with antithyroid drugs. The receptor was derived from a female donor with Graves disease. This chain joins TRBV3-1 and TRBJ2-7; TRBD2 agrees at 12 bases. This CDR3 is CASSRLTSGSGSEQYF. The CDR3 coding sequence is TGTGCCAGCAGCCGCTTGACTAGCGGGAGTGGTAGCGAGCAGTACTTC.